The 14 T cell receptor beta chains in this list originate from one sample, sequenced in a study of CD8 T cells in ankylosing spondylitis. TCRdb re-analysed the 5' RACE reads in MiXCR, keeping a single row per CDR3 protein. The sample consists of approximately 300,000 distinct CDR3 sequences, 20% of them appearing once. The sequenced sample consisted of blood, either unsorted or a sorted T cell fraction (not recorded which). All receptors come from a female donor with ankylosing spondylitis or in good health (not recorded which).

This clonotype was seen many times. This sequence joins TRBV7-3 and TRBJ2-1; TRBD2 agrees at 13 bases. This CDR3 has 15 amino acids. The V gene end was trimmed by 4 bases and the J gene end by 6 bases; junction bases not matched to a gene: 3. CDR1 is SGHTA and CDR2 is FQGTGA in the germline V gene. CDR3 coding DNA: TGTGCCAGCAGCTCCGGACTAGCGGGAGCCAATGAGCAGTTCTTC. Translated, it gives CASSSGLAGANEQFF.

The V gene is TRBV12-3 or TRBV12-4, the J gene TRBJ1-1; 7 nucleotides align to TRBD1. This CDR3 comprises 17 residues. V was pared by 2 bases and J by 4 bases, with 13 bases of the junction left unmatched. The CDR3 spells CASSLSGQGVLGTEAFF. DNA of the CDR3: TGTGCCAGCAGTTTATCTGGCCAGGGGGTATTAGGCACTGAAGCTTTCTTT.

This rearrangement joins TRBV7-2 to TRBJ1-2, with D perhaps matching TRBD1 (5 bases). This CDR3 has 16 residues. Germline CDR1 is SGHTA and CDR2 is FQGNSA. The V gene lost 2 bases and the J gene lost 8 bases, with 21 bases spanning the gap. The CDR3 nucleotides are TGTGCCAGCAGCTTACGACCTCCGGGGTCGGGGCCCGGCTACACCTTC. It yields the protein CASSLRPPGSGPGYTF.

The chain links TRBV7-2 to TRBJ1-2; D not certain. Germline V gene data show CDR1 as SGHTA and CDR2 as FQGNSA. The V and J ends lost 5 bases and 5 bases respectively, with 9 bases between them. CDR3 length: 12 amino acids. This CDR3 is CASSPLMYGYTF. CDR3 sequence (DNA): TGTGCCAGCAGCCCCCTCATGTATGGCTACACCTTC.

This clonotype turned up a few times. The V call is TRBV29-1, the J call TRBJ2-3, with D unresolved. The CDR3 runs 13 residues. The V end lost 5 bases, the J end lost 2 bases, and 11 bases lay between the germline ends. In germline, CDR1 is SQVTM, CDR2 ANQGSEA. CDR3 amino acids: CSVRMTYTDTQYF. The DNA of the CDR3 is TGCAGCGTTAGGATGACGTACACAGATACGCAGTATTTT.

The genes are TRBV20-1 and TRBJ2-1; 8 bases fit TRBD2. The CDR3 extends over 14 amino acids. J was trimmed by 3 bases and V by 6 bases; bases with no gene match: 7. Per the germline V gene, CDR1 is DFQATT and CDR2 is SNEGSKA (reference sequence). CDR3 protein: CSAGIAGLYNEQFF. CDR3 coding DNA: TGCAGTGCGGGTATAGCGGGACTCTACAATGAGCAGTTCTTC.

Ten or more counts support this clonotype. The chain combines TRBV24-1 with TRBJ2-1; 7 nucleotides agree with TRBD1. V lost 1 base and J lost 10; bases outside the gene matches: 12. The CDR3 spans 16 residues. In germline, CDR1 is KGHDR, CDR2 SFDVKD. CDR3 DNA sequence: TGTGCCACCAGTGATTTCAGGGGGAGCACCTTAGGGGAGCAGTTCTTC. It translates to CATSDFRGSTLGEQFF.

There are a few counts of this clonotype. The chain joins TRBV30 to TRBJ1-1, with D maybe TRBD1 (5 bases). Germline loops: CDR1 GTSNPN, CDR2 SVGIG (reference sequence). CDR3 size: 13 residues. The V end lost 8 bases, the J end lost 4 bases, and 17 bases lay between the germline ends. CDR3 sequence reads: CAGTENLGTEAFF. CDR3 bases: TGTGCCGGGACGGAAAACCTGGGCACTGAAGCTTTCTTT. The whole variable domain, remainder taken from reference TRBV30 and TRBJ1-1, is SQTIHQWPATLVQPVGSPLSLECTVEGTSNPNLYWYRQAAGRGLQLLFYSVGIGQISSEVPQNLSASRPQDRQFILSSKKLLLSDSGFYLCAGTENLGTEAFFGQGTRLTVV.

This chain uses TRBV11-2 with TRBJ2-7; D is possibly TRBD1 or TRBD2 (5 bases each). V lost 4 bases, J lost 2 bases, and 27 bases lay in between. The CDR3 is 19 residues long. The germline V gene has CDR1 SGHAT and CDR2 FQNNGV. CDR3 amino acids: CASSSLGAGPTELPYEQYF. The CDR3 nucleotides are TGTGCCAGCAGCTCCCTTGGGGCGGGCCCTACGGAACTGCCCTACGAGCAGTACTTC.

About this clonotype: One end of the junction does not line up with germline, which may come from a read error. The chain is built from TRBV5-1 and TRBJ2-5; no reliable D call. The CDR3 contains 11 residues. CDR1 and CDR2 (germline): SGHRS, YFSETQ. As DNA, the CDR3 is TGCGCCAGCAGCTTTGAAGAGACCAAGTACTTC. Protein: CASSFEETKYF.

This clonotype was seen a single time. The genes are TRBV7-2 and TRBJ2-2, with no clear D. From germline, CDR1 is SGHTA and CDR2 FQGNSA. The CDR3 spans 15 residues. V lost 5 bases and J 1 base, leaving 11 bases between the germline ends. Here the CDR3 reads CASSPGRRNTGELFF. In DNA form, the CDR3 reads TGTGCCAGCAGCCCCGGACGCCGGAACACCGGGGAGCTGTTTTTT.

DNA for the CDR3: TGTGCCAGCAGTGGCCTCCGATCACTAGCGGGAGGCAATGAGCAGTTCTTC. Its protein product is CASSGLRSLAGGNEQFF. The gene calls are TRBV6-1 and TRBJ2-1, with TRBD2 matching over 12 bases. Per germline, CDR1 MNHNS and CDR2 SASEGT. J lost 6 bases, V lost 4 bases, and 10 bases had no gene match. The CDR3 spans 17 residues.

The rearrangement joins TRBV5-4 to TRBJ2-7; 7 positions match TRBD1. Germline CDR1 and CDR2: SGHNT and YYREEE (reference sequence). V gave up 4 bases and J gave up 6 bases; unmatched junction bases: 7. The CDR3 length is 13 residues. The CDR3 is CASSIDRTGEQYF. DNA for the CDR3: TGTGCCAGCAGCATTGACCGGACAGGCGAGCAGTACTTC.

This clonotype was recorded at least ten times. The chain links TRBV12-3 or TRBV12-4 to TRBJ2-7; 7 bases line up with TRBD1. The trim removed 5 bases at V and 6 bases at J, leaving 7 bases unmatched. This CDR3 has 13 residues. Here the CDR3 DNA reads TGTGCCAGCAGTCTGACAGGGAAAGGCGAGCAGTACTTC. It specifies CASSLTGKGEQYF.